This T cell receptor beta chain is from a study of high-grade serous ovarian cancer treatment subgroups. About the study: Samples averaged about 15,000 reads and 6,900 or so unique TCR beta rearrangements.

The V and J ends lost 2 bases and 2 bases respectively, with 10 bases between them. This CDR3 has 15 amino acids. Germline-derived CDR1 and CDR2 are SGHTA and FQGNSA. In regard to this clone: Its specificity is unknown.

Study outcomes and limitations: Spatial context was lost because tumors were sequenced in bulk. Same-patient tumor repertoires overlapped at roughly 0.095 to 0.79; different patients barely overlapped.

Tumor tissue was taken before any definitive surgery or chemotherapy was given. Clones were sequenced by immunoSEQ multiplex PCR, and TCRdb holds only the in-frame ones, with some missing. The sample lists about 15,000 clones, roughly nine tenths occurring once. This clonotype originated in a human donor with high-grade serous ovarian cancer. The sequenced sample was tumor tissue. V gene TRBV7-2 combines with J gene TRBJ2-1; D is perhaps TRBD1 (5 bases). CDR3 sequence: CASSLRRGPYNEQFF. The CDR3 DNA sequence: TGTGCCAGCAGCTTAAGAAGGGGTCCCTACAATGAGCAGTTCTTC.